Reported below is one T cell receptor beta chain. The sample holds many counts of this clonotype. The target of this receptor is not known. No much larger clone exists at a distance of one base, and base qualities are not known. The source of the sample is a study of blood T cells in healthy people across ages (dated by TCRdb to between 2014 and 2017). Context from the whole study: In model experiments, template switching captured about one uniquely barcoded TCR beta cDNA molecule for every two T cells. For two donors (one aged 18 to 29 and one aged 80 or older), the study analyzed two additional independent replicas of 1 million unique cDNA reads from the same blood draw. To track age-related changes in TCR beta repertoire diversity, the study relied on deep sequencing normalized with unique cDNA molecular identifiers. Donors were grouped into four age groups: young (average roughly 15 years), middle-aged (39), aged (approximately 67) and long-lived (around 80). To avoid experimental bias, donors of different ages were spread randomly across the sequencing lanes. The investigation overall reported the following: Total diversity estimates from one million sequenced T cells were considered lower bounds and underestimates. Compared with the aged group, the long-lived group had more naive CD4+ T cells, fewer expanded clones and increased TCR diversity, suggesting age selection. The CMV infection status of donors was not known, potentially confounding age-related changes in expanded clonotypes. A strong correlation was found between observed TCR beta diversity and the percentage of naive T cells measured by flow cytometry. Observed TCR beta diversity per million T cells fell roughly linearly with age, and a significant reduction was already apparent by age around 40. Bulk unsorted PBMC profiling prevented conclusive comparison of naive and antigen-experienced compartments.

Systemically healthy Caucasian individuals from Russia, roughly 40 in total and aged about 6 to 95 years, were included as donors. Roughly 10 milliliters of peripheral blood were drawn from each donor into EDTA-treated Vacutainer tubes. PBMCs were isolated by Ficoll-Paque density-gradient centrifugation, with at least 6 million obtained per sample. Trizol reagent was used to extract total RNA from PBMCs, with at least 6 micrograms per sample. For every donor, an aliquot of PBMCs went through flow cytometry to measure the percentages of naive CD45RAhigh/CD27high T cells. The method was 5' RACE. The sequencer listed for this sample is Illumina HiSeq 2500. A second roughly 6 to 11 cycle PCR used a sample-barcoded 5' primer and a J-beta primer mix. A unique molecular identifier was introduced onto each TCR beta cDNA molecule by a template-switch 5' adaptor carrying 12 random nucleotides. Each sample yielded at least 2.5 million CDR3-containing paired-end reads. First-strand cDNA synthesis was performed from all RNA using the Mint cDNA synthesis kit, with priming by a TRBC-specific oligonucleotide. After uracil-DNA glycosylase treatment, a first 18-cycle PCR used universal primers M1SS and BC2_uni_R on all cDNA. Per the source publication's procedure: For normalization, 1 million high-quality reads were randomly selected from each sample, with every read carrying a distinct molecular identifier. Reads with shared molecular identifiers were discarded instead of being binned into consensus sequences. MiTCR, set to a Q25 quality threshold and the strictest error-elimination algorithm, was used for CDR3 identification, clonotype clustering and error correction. A nonparametric unseen species model with Euler transformation was used to estimate lower-bound total TCR beta diversity. The raw public reads went through TCRdb reprocessing: fastp at Q25, MiXCR clone calling, in-frame beta chains kept. Entries that share a CDR3 protein sequence are merged under the most common genes and DNA. For this entry, the V and J calls and clone size follow TCRdb and not the study's own pipeline. The sample yields over 600,000 distinct CDR3 sequences; roughly 41% were counted once. 30% of the sample is held by the ten biggest clonotypes.

From the cysteine up to the phenylalanine, the CDR3 has a length of 13 residues. Of all the DNA, just the CDR3 is kept, 39 bases in frame from base 1. Here V drops 7 bases and J drops 5 bases, and the junction holds 8 bases not matched to any gene. The germline V gene (reference sequence) gives CDR1 as DFQATT and CDR2 as SNEGSKA. The TCR comes from an elderly man in good health. The rearrangement combines TRBV20-1 with TRBJ2-5; 9 of the junction bases match TRBD1. The sample taken for sequencing was blood. Read as DNA, the sequence is TGCAGTGTCAAACAGGGGGCGGGGGAGACCCAGTACTTC. Its protein reads: CSVKQGAGETQYF.